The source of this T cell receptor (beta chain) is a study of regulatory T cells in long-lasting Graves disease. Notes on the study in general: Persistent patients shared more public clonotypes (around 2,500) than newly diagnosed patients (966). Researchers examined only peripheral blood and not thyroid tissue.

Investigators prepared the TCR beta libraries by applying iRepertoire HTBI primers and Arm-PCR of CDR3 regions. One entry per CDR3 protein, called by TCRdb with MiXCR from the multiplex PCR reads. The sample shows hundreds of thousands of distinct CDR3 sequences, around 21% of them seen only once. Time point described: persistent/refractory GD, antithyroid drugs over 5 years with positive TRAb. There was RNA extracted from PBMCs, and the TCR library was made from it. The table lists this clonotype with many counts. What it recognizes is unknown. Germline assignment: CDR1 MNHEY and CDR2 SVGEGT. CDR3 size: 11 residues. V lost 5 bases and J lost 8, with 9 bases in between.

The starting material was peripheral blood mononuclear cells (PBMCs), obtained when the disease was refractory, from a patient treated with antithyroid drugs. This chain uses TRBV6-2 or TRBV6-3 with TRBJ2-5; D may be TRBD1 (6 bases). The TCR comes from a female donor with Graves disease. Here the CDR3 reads CASSLQGTQYF. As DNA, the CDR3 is TGTGCCAGCAGTCTACAGGGAACCCAGTACTTC.